This T cell receptor (beta chain) was recovered during a study of T cell changes during pregnancy in multiple sclerosis. V was pared by 0 bases and J by 2 bases, with 8 bases between. CDR1 is SGHTS and CDR2 is YDEGEE in the germline V gene. CDR3 length: 14 residues. Using immunoSEQ multiplex PCR, the repertoire was profiled, and TCRdb retains in-frame clones only, with some absent. The sample shows 30,000 or so clones, more than 70% of them seen only once. This receptor was obtained from a female donor with multiple sclerosis, enrolled in a pregnancy study. Sequencing was performed on CD8+ T cells from peripheral blood mononuclear cells, taken after pregnancy. This sequence joins TRBV5-8 and TRBJ1-2; no reliable D call. The CDR3 here is CASSLAGENYGYTF. The CDR3 coding sequence is TGTGCCAGCAGCTTGGCCGGGGAGAACTATGGCTACACCTTC.